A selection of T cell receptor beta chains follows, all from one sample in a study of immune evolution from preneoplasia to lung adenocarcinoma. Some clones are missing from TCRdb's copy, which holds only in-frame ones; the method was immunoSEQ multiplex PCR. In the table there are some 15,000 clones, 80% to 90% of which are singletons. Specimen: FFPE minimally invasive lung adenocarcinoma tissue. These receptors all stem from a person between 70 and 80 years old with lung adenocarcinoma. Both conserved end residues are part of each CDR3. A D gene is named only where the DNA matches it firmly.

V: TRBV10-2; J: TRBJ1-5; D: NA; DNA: TGCGCCAGCAGTCCTGGACCCCAGGGCCTCCAGCCCCAGCATTTT; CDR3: CASSPGPQGLQPQHF
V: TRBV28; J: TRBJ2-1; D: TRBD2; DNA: TGTGCCAGCAGTTCTAGCGGGACATACAATGAGCAGTTCTTC; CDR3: CASSSSGTYNEQFF
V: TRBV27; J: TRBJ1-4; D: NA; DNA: TGTGCCAGCAGTTTGAATGGGGGCAAGGGAGAAAAACTGTTTTTT; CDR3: CASSLNGGKGEKLFF
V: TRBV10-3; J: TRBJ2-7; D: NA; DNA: TGTGCCATCAGTTTCGAGGCGGACGAGCAGTACTTC; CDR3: CAISFEADEQYF
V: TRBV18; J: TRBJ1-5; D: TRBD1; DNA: TGTGCCAGCTCACCAGACAGGGGGGTTCAGCCCCAGCATTTT; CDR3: CASSPDRGVQPQHF
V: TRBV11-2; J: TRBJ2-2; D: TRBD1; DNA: TGTGCCAGCAGCCCCGGGACAGGTTTTACCGGGGAGCTGTTTTTT; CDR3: CASSPGTGFTGELFF
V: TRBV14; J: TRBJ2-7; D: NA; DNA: TGTGCCAGCAGCCAGCAGGGCGCGTACGAGCAGTACTTC; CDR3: CASSQQGAYEQYF
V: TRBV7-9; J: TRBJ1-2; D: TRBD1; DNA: TGTGCCAGCAGCCCCGGGACAGGCTATGGCTACACCTTC; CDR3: CASSPGTGYGYTF
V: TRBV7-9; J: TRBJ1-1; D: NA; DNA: TGTGCCAGCAGCCCCTCGCGTGTGGGAAGGGGTGAAGCTTTCTTT; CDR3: CASSPSRVGRGEAFF
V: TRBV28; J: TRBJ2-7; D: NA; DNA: TGTGCCAGCAGTTTAAATGTGGGAGCGGGCTACGAGCAGTACTTC; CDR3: CASSLNVGAGYEQYF
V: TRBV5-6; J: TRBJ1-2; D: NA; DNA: TGTGCCAGCAGCTCCGGGGGGTTCGTCTATGGCTACACCTTC; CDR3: CASSSGGFVYGYTF
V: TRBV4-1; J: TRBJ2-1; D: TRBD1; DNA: TGCGCCAGCAGCCTAAGTGTGGGACAGGGGTACAATGAGCAGTTCTTC; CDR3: CASSLSVGQGYNEQFF
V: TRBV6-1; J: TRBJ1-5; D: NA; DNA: TGTGCCAGCAGTGAAGGTTTAGGCCAGCCCCAGCATTTT; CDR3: CASSEGLGQPQHF
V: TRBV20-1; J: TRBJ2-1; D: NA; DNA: TGCAGTGCACCCGACGGCAATGAGCAGTTCTTC; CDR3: CSAPDGNEQFF
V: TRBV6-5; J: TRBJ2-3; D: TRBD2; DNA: TGTGCCAGCAGTCTAGCGGGGGCCCCCACAGATACGCAGTATTTT; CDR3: CASSLAGAPTDTQYF
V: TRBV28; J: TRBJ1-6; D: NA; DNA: TGTGCCAGCAGTTTATGGCCCCCCACAGGGTCGAGCTCCTATAATTCACCCCTCCACTTT; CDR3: CASSLWPPTGSSSYNSPLHF
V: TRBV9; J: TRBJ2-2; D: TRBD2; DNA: TGTGCCAGCAGCGTAGGGGGCGGGAGGAACACCGGGGAGCTGTTTTTT; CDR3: CASSVGGGRNTGELFF